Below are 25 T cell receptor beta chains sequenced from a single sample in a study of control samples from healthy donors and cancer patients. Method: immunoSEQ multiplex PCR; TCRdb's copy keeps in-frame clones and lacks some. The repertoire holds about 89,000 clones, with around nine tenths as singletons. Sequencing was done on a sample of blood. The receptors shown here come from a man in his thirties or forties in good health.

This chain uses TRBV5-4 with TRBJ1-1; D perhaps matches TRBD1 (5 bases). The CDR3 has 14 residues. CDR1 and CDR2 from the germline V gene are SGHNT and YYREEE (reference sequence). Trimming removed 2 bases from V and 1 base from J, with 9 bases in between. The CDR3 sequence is CASSFGAGNTEAFF. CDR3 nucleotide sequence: TGTGCCAGCAGCTTTGGGGCCGGGAACACTGAAGCTTTCTTT. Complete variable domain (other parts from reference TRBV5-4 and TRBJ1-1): ETGVTQSPTHLIKTRGQQVTLRCSSQSGHNTVSWYQQALGQGPQFIFQYYREEENGRGNFPPRFSGLQFPNYSSELNVNALELDDSALYLCASSFGAGNTEAFFGQGTRLTVV.

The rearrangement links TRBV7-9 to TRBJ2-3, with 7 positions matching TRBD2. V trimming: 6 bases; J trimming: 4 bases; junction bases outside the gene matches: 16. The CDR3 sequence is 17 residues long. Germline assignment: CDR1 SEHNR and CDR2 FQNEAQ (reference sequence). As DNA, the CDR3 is TGTGCCAGCAGTCTCCGGGACGGCGGGGGTGGTGCAGATACGCAGTATTTT. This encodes CASSLRDGGGGADTQYF. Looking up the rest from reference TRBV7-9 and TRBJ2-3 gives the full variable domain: DTGVSQNPRHKITKRGQNVTFRCDPISEHNRLYWYRQTLGQGPEFLTYFQNEAQLEKSRLLSDRFSAERPKGSFSTLEIQRTEQGDSAMYLCASSLRDGGGGADTQYFGPGTRLTVL.

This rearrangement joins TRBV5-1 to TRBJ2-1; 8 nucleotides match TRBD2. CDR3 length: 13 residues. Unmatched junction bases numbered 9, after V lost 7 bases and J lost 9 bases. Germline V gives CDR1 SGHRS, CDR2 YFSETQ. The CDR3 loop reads CASAGTSFGEQFF. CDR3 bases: TGCGCCAGCGCCGGGACTAGTTTTGGTGAGCAGTTCTTC.

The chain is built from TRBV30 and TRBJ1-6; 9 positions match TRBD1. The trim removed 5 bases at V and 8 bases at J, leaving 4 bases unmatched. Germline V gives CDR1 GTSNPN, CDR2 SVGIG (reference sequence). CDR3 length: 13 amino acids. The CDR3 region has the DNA TGTGCCTGGGGGAGGACAGGGGATTCACCCCTCCACTTT. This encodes CAWGRTGDSPLHF.

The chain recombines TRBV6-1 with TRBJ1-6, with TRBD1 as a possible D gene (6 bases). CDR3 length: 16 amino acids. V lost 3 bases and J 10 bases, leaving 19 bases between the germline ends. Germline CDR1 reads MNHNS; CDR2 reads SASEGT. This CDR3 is CASSDPGRTVASPLHF. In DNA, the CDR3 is TGTGCCAGCAGTGATCCCGGAAGGACAGTGGCCTCACCCCTCCACTTT.

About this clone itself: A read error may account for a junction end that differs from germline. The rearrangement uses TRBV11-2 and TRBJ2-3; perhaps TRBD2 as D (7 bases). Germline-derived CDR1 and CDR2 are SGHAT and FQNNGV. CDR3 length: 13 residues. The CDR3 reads CASSLDKGGVRSF. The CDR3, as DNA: TGTGCCAGCAGCTTAGATAAGGGGGGGGTCCGAAGTTTT.

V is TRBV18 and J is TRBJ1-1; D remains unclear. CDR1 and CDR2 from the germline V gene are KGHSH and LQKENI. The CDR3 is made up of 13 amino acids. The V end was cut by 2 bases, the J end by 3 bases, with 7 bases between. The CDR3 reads CASSPVWDTEAFF. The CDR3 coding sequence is TGTGCCAGCTCACCAGTCTGGGACACTGAAGCTTTCTTT.

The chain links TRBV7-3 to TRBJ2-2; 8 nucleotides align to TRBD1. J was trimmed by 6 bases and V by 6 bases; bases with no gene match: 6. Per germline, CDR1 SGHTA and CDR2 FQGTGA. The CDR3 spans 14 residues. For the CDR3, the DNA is TGTGCCAGCAGTTATCAGGGGGCGGCCGGGGAGCTGTTTTTT. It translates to CASSYQGAAGELFF.

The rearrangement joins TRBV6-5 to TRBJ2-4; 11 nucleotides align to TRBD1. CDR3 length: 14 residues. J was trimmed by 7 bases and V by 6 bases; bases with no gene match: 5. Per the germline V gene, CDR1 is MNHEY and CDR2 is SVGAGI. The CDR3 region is CASSTGTGGNIQYF. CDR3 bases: TGTGCCAGCAGCACCGGGACAGGGGGGAACATTCAGTACTTC.

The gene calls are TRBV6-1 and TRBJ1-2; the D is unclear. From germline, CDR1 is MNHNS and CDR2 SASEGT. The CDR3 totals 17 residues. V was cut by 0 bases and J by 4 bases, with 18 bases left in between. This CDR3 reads CASSEAVHRLSFYGYTF. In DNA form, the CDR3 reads TGTGCCAGCAGTGAAGCGGTACACCGCTTATCCTTCTATGGCTACACCTTC.

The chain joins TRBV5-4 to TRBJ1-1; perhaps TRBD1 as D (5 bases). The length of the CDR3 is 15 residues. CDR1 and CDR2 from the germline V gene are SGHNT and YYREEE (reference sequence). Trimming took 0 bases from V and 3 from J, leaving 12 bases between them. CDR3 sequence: CASSLVEGRDTEAFF. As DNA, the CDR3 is TGTGCCAGCAGCTTGGTTGAGGGGCGGGACACTGAAGCTTTCTTT. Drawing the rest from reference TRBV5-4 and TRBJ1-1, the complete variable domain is ETGVTQSPTHLIKTRGQQVTLRCSSQSGHNTVSWYQQALGQGPQFIFQYYREEENGRGNFPPRFSGLQFPNYSSELNVNALELDDSALYLCASSLVEGRDTEAFFGQGTRLTVV.

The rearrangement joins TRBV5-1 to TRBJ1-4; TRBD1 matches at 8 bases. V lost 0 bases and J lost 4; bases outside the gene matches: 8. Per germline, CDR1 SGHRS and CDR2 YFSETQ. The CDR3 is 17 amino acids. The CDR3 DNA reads TGCGCCAGCAGCTTGGGGACAGGGCTGGAGGGTAATGAAAAACTGTTTTTT. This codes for CASSLGTGLEGNEKLFF. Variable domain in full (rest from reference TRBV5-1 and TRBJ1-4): KAGVTQTPRYLIKTRGQQVTLSCSPISGHRSVSWYQQTPGQGLQFLFEYFSETQRNKGNFPGRFSGRQFSNSRSEMNVSTLELGDSALYLCASSLGTGLEGNEKLFFGSGTQLSVL.

CDR3 residues: CASTPGFYGYTF. The CDR3 coding sequence is TGTGCCAGCACTCCGGGATTCTATGGCTACACCTTC. The chain couples TRBV6-5 to TRBJ1-2; no definite D call. Per germline, CDR1 MNHEY and CDR2 SVGAGI. The CDR3 extends over 12 amino acids. V lost 7 bases and J 4 bases, leaving 10 bases between the germline ends.

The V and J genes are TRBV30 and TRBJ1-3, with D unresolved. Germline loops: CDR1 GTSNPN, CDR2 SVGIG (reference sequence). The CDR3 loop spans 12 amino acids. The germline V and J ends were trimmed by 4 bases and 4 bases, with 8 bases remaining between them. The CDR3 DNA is TGTGCCTGGAAATTTCGGGGAAACACCATATATTTT. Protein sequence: CAWKFRGNTIYF.

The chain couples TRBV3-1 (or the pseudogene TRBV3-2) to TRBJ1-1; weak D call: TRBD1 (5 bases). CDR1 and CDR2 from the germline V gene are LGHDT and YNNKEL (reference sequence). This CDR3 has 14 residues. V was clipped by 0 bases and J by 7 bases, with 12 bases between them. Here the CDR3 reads CASSQEGTNGEAFF. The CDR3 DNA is TGTGCCAGCAGCCAAGAGGGGACCAACGGTGAAGCTTTCTTT.

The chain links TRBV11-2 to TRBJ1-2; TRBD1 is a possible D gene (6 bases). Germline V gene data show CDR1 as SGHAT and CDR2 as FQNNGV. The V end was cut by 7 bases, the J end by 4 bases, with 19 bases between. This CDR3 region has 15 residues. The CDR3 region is CASKFEGGVGYGYTF. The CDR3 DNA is TGTGCCAGCAAGTTTGAGGGGGGCGTCGGCTATGGCTACACCTTC.

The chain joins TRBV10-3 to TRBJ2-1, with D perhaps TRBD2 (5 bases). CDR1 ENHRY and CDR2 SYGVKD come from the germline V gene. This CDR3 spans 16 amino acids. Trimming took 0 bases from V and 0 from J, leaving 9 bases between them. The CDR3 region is CAISESGESSYNEQFF. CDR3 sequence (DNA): TGTGCCATCAGTGAGTCGGGAGAGTCCTCCTACAATGAGCAGTTCTTC.

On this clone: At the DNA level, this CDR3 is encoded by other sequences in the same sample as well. The CDR3 region is CASSPDRGTEAFF. The DNA for the CDR3 is TGTGCCAGCAGCCCTGACAGGGGGACTGAAGCTTTCTTT. The chain links TRBV11-3 to TRBJ1-1, with 9 positions matching TRBD1. This CDR3 is built from 13 residues. V lost 5 bases and J lost 5; bases outside the gene matches: 3. Looked up from germline, CDR1 is SGHNT and CDR2 is YENEEA.

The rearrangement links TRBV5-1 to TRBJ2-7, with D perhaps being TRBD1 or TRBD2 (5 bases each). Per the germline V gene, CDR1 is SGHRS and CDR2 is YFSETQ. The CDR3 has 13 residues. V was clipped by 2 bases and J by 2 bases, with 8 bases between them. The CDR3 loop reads CASSFGATYEQYF. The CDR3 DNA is TGCGCCAGCAGCTTCGGGGCCACCTACGAGCAGTACTTC.

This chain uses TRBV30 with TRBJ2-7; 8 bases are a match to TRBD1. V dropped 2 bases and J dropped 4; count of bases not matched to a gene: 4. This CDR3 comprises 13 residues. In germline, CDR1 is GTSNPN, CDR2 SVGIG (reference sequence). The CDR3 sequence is CAWSLGTGYEQYV. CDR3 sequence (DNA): TGTGCCTGGAGTTTGGGGACAGGTTACGAGCAGTACGTC.

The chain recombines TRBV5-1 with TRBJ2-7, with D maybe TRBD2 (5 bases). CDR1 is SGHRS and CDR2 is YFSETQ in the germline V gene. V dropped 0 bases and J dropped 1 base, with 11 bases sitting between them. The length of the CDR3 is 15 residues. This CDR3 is CASSLGGSSSYEQYF. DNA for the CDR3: TGCGCCAGCAGCTTGGGAGGGAGCTCGTCCTACGAGCAGTACTTC.

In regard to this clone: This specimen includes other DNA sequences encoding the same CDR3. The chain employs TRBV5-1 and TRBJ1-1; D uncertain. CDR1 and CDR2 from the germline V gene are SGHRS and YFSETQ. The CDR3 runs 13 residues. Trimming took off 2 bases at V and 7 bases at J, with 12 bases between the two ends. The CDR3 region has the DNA TGCGCCAGCAGCTTAGTAGGAACGGATGAAGCTTTCTTT. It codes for CASSLVGTDEAFF.

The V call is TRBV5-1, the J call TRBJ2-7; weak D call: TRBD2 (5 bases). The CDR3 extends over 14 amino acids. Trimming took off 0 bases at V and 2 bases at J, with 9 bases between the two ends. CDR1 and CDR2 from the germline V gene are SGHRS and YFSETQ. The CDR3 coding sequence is TGCGCCAGCAGCTTGGCCGGGGATCCCTACGAGCAGTACGTC. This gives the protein CASSLAGDPYEQYV.

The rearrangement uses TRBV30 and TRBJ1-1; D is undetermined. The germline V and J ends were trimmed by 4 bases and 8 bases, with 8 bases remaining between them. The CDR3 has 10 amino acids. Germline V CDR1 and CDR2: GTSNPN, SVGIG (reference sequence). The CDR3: CAWKGIEAFF. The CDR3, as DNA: TGTGCCTGGAAAGGTATCGAAGCTTTCTTT.

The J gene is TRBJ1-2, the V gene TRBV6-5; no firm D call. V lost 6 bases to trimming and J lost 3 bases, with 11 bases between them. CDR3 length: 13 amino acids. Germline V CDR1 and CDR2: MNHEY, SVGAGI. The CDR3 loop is CASSQTGYYGYTF. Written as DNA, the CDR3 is TGTGCCAGCAGCCAGACGGGGTACTATGGCTACACCTTC.